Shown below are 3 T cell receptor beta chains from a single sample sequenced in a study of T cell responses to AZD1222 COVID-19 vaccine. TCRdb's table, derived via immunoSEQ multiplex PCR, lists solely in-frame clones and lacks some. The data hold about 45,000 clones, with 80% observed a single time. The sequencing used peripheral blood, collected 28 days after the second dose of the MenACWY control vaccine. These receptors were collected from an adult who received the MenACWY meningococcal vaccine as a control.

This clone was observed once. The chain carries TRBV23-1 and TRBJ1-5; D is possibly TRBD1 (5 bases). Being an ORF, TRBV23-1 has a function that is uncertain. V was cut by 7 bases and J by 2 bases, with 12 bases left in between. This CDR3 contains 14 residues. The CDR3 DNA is TGCGCCAGCACCCAGGGTCGAGGCAATCAGCCCCAGCATTTT. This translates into CASTQGRGNQPQHF.

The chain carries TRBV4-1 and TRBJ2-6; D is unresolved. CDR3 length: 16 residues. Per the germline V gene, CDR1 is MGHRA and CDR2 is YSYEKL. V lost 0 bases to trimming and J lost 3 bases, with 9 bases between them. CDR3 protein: CASSQDFWDGANVLTF. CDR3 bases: TGCGCCAGCAGCCAAGATTTCTGGGATGGGGCCAACGTCCTGACTTTC.

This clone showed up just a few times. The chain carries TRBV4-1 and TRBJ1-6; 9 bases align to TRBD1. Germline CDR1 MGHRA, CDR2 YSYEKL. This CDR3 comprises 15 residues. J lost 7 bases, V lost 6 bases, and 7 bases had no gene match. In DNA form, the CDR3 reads TGCGCCAGCAGACTAACAGGGGGCGACAATTCACCCCTCCACTTT. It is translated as CASRLTGGDNSPLHF.